This T cell receptor beta chain was retrieved from a study of blood T cells in healthy people across ages. Regarding the study as a whole: Age brought a roughly linear fall in TCR beta diversity measured per million T cells. Diversity was estimated from one million T cells, and these estimates were considered underestimates.

This clonotype was detected many times. What it recognizes is unknown. The germline gives CDR1 SGHTA, CDR2 FQGNSA. The CDR3 has 11 residues. V lost 5 bases and J 8 bases, leaving 4 bases between the germline ends. A second about 7 to 12 cycle PCR used barcoded and J-beta primers. TCRdb passed the 5' RACE reads through MiXCR, listing each CDR3 protein once. The sample includes hundreds of thousands of distinct CDR3 sequences, more than 25% seen only once; the top ten take about 18%. This TCR was sampled from a woman aged 80 or older in good health. The chain employs TRBV7-2 and TRBJ1-6; D ambiguous. The sample taken for sequencing was blood. The CDR3 loop reads CASSEYSPLHF. In nucleotides, the CDR3 is TGTGCCAGCAGCGAATATTCACCCCTCCACTTT.